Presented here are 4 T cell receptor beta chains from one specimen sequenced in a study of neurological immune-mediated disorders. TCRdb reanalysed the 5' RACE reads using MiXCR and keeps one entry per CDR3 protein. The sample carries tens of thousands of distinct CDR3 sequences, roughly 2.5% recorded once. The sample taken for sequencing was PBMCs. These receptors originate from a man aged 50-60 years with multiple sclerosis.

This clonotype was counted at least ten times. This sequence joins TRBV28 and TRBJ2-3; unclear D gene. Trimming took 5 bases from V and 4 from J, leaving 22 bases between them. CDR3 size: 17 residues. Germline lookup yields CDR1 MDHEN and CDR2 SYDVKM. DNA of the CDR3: TGTGCCAGCAGTCTCCCGGAACAGCCGGATGGCGCAGATACGCAGTATTTT. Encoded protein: CASSLPEQPDGADTQYF.

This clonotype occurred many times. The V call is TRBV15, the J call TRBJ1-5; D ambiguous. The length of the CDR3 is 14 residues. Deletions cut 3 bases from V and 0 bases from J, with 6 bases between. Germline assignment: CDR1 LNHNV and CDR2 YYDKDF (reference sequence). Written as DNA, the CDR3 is TGTGCCACCAGCAGCCGTAATAGCAATCAGCCCCAGCATTTT. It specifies CATSSRNSNQPQHF.

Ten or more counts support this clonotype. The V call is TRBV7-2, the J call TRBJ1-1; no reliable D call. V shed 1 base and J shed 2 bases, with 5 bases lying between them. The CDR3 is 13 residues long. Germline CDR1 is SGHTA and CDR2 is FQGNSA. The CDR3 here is CASSLVDNTEAFF. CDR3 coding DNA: TGTGCCAGCAGCTTAGTAGACAACACTGAAGCTTTCTTT.

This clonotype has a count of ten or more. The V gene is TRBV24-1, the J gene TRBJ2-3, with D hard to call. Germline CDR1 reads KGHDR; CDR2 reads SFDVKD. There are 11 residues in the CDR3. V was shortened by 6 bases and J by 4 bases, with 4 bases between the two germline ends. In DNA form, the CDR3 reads TGTGCCACCAGTCAATCAGATACGCAGTATTTT. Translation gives CATSQSDTQYF.